These 24 T cell receptor beta chains came from one sample sequenced in a study of T cell responses to AZD1222 COVID-19 vaccine. The repertoire was sequenced with immunoSEQ multiplex PCR; TCRdb's copy has only in-frame clones and lacks some. The repertoire holds tens of thousands of clones, with 92% as singletons. The source was peripheral blood, collected 28 days after the second AZD1222 dose. These receptor sequences come from an adult who received the AZD1222 COVID-19 vaccine.

The V call is TRBV5-1, the J call TRBJ1-1; no clear D gene. From germline, CDR1 is SGHRS and CDR2 YFSETQ. The CDR3 loop spans 14 amino acids. The V and J ends lost 5 bases and 4 bases respectively, with 15 bases between them. The CDR3 DNA reads as TGCGCCAGCAGGGCCCCCTTAGAGAGCACTGAAGCTTTCTTT. This codes for CASRAPLESTEAFF.

The chain joins TRBV7-2 to TRBJ1-2, with no clear D. The CDR3 is 16 amino acids. CDR1 SGHTA and CDR2 FQGNSA come from the germline V gene. Trimming left V 3 bases short and J 6 bases short, with 20 bases between. Written as DNA, the CDR3 is TGTGCCAGCAGCTTTCTCCCCGCGGCAGGACGAGATGGCTACACCTTC. Protein: CASSFLPAAGRDGYTF.

The chain couples TRBV6-6 to TRBJ1-5; no reliable D call. Trimming cost V 8 bases and J 1 base, with 12 bases left between them. This CDR3 contains 14 residues. Germline V lookup: CDR1 MNHNY, CDR2 SVGAGI (reference sequence). The CDR3: CASQPGGSNQPQHF. The CDR3 DNA reads TGTGCCAGCCAACCAGGTGGAAGCAATCAGCCCCAGCATTTT.

The chain is built from TRBV15 and TRBJ2-1; either TRBD1 or TRBD2 may supply D (5 bases each). Deletions cut 2 bases from V and 0 bases from J, with 11 bases between. The CDR3 sequence is 16 residues long. CDR1 is LNHNV, CDR2 YYDKDF, per germline (reference sequence). The CDR3 DNA reads as TGTGCCACCAGCAGAACTCGGGACCACTCCTACAATGAGCAGTTCTTC. Protein: CATSRTRDHSYNEQFF.

The chain links TRBV6-2 or TRBV6-3 to TRBJ1-2; D remains unclear. The CDR3 totals 16 residues. Looked up from germline, CDR1 is MNHEY and CDR2 is SVGEGT. With 2 bases removed from V and 6 bases from J, the gap between germline ends came to 19 bases. The CDR3 DNA sequence: TGTGCCAGCAGTTACGTGGCGGGCAGTACTAGCGATGGCTACACCTTC. Translated: CASSYVAGSTSDGYTF.

V is TRBV20-1 and J is TRBJ1-2, with D perhaps matching TRBD1 (6 bases). This CDR3 comprises 11 residues. CDR1 DFQATT and CDR2 SNEGSKA come from the germline V gene (reference sequence). The V and J ends lost 6 bases and 8 bases respectively, with 13 bases between them. The CDR3 loop reads CSANSGVGYTF. The CDR3 region has the DNA TGCAGTGCCAACTCAGGGGTGGGCTACACCTTC.

The genes are TRBV19 and TRBJ1-2; D remains unclear. V was cut by 7 bases and J by 4 bases, with 16 bases left in between. The CDR3 is made up of 14 amino acids. Per germline, CDR1 LNHDA and CDR2 SQIVND (reference sequence). The DNA for the CDR3 is TGTGCCAGTACGGGCACGGGGATGGCCTATGGCTACACCTTC. Its protein product is CASTGTGMAYGYTF.

This chain links TRBV30 with TRBJ1-1; 9 positions agree with TRBD1. J was trimmed by 4 bases and V by 8 bases; bases with no gene match: 8. The CDR3 has 13 residues. The germline CDR1 and CDR2 sequences are GTSNPN and SVGIG (reference sequence). The CDR3 nucleotides read TGTGCCAGTTCTACAGGGGGCGTCACTGAAGCTTTCTTT. Its translation: CASSTGGVTEAFF.

The chain uses TRBV6-6 and TRBJ2-5, with 9 nucleotides matching TRBD1. Per the germline V gene, CDR1 is MNHNY and CDR2 is SVGAGI (reference sequence). After removal of 5 bases from V and 1 base from J, the junction contained 5 bases not matched to a gene. The CDR3 is made up of 15 amino acids. In DNA, the CDR3 is TGTGCCAGCAGTGACCGGGACAGGGCCCAAGAGACCCAGTACTTC. Protein sequence: CASSDRDRAQETQYF.

The gene calls are TRBV4-1 and TRBJ1-5; the D gene is possibly TRBD1 (5 bases). Germline CDR1 MGHRA, CDR2 YSYEKL. Trimming removed 3 bases at V and 9 bases at J, with 12 bases between. The CDR3 extends over 13 amino acids. The CDR3 region is CASSQGEGWPQHF. The CDR3 DNA follows: TGCGCCAGCAGCCAGGGGGAGGGCTGGCCCCAGCATTTT.

This chain connects TRBV7-2 to TRBJ1-4; weak D call: TRBD1 (6 bases). This CDR3 is built from 14 residues. V was trimmed by 5 bases and J by 2 bases, leaving 9 bases between them. In germline, CDR1 is SGHTA, CDR2 FQGNSA. CDR3 protein: CASSPTGTNEKLFF. The DNA for the CDR3 is TGTGCCAGCAGCCCAACAGGGACTAATGAAAAACTGTTTTTT.

The CDR3 reads CASSWGLRGKLFF. For the CDR3, the DNA is TGTGCCAGCAGCTGGGGACTTAGGGGAAAACTGTTTTTT. The chain combines TRBV5-6 with TRBJ1-4, with D maybe TRBD1 (5 bases). Germline V gene lookup returns CDR1 SGHDT and CDR2 YYEEEE. V was trimmed by 3 bases and J by 10 bases, leaving 13 bases between them. The CDR3 runs 13 residues.

V gene TRBV4-2 combines with J gene TRBJ1-2; 10 positions agree with TRBD1. In germline, CDR1 is LGHNA, CDR2 YNFKEQ. The trim removed 0 bases at V and 8 bases at J, leaving 12 bases unmatched. The length of the CDR3 is 17 residues. The CDR3 sequence: CASSQDRGQGTVGGYTF. The CDR3 coding sequence is TGTGCCAGCAGCCAAGATAGGGGACAGGGGACGGTGGGGGGCTACACCTTC.

On this clone itself: The junction differs from germline at one of its ends, possibly a read error. The chain is built from TRBV7-3 and TRBJ2-1; no reliable D call. Germline V gene sequence: CDR1 SGHTA, CDR2 FQGTGA. The CDR3 runs to 12 residues. The CDR3 DNA reads as TGTGCCAGCAGCAACCCTTACAGTGAGCAGTTCTTC. Its translation is CASSNPYSEQFF.

The rearrangement uses TRBV6-5 and TRBJ1-1; 8 nucleotides align to TRBD1. This CDR3 comprises 15 residues. CDR1 is MNHEY and CDR2 is SVGAGI in the germline V gene. The V gene end was trimmed by 6 bases and the J gene end by 4 bases; junction bases not matched to a gene: 10. The CDR3 is CASSDRTGRATEAFF. CDR3 DNA: TGTGCCAGCAGCGACCGGACAGGGAGGGCCACTGAAGCTTTCTTT.

V is TRBV29-1 and J is TRBJ2-3, with D perhaps matching TRBD1 (6 bases). Germline CDR1 and CDR2: SQVTM and ANQGSEA. The CDR3 sequence is 13 residues long. Between the trimmed V and J ends, which lost 8 bases and 6 bases, there was a span of 18 bases. The CDR3 DNA sequence: TGCAGCACCACAACAGGGTTCGCCGATACGCAGTATTTT. Protein product: CSTTTGFADTQYF.

This chain links TRBV6-5 with TRBJ1-1; maybe TRBD1 (6 bases). The CDR3 extends over 12 amino acids. V lost 4 bases and J 5 bases, leaving 8 bases between the germline ends. Germline CDR1 MNHEY, CDR2 SVGAGI. CDR3 DNA: TGTGCCAGCAGTTCAGGGGAGACTGAAGCTTTCTTT. Its translation: CASSSGETEAFF.

The chain carries TRBV2 and TRBJ1-2, with D uncertain. This CDR3 spans 13 amino acids. V was clipped by 2 bases and J by 8 bases, with 12 bases between them. Germline V CDR1 and CDR2: SNHLY, FYNNEI. The CDR3 nucleotides are TGTGCCAGCAGTGAAACCAACGTGGGGGGCTACACCTTC. This codes for CASSETNVGGYTF. The full variable domain, its missing parts supplied by reference TRBV2 and TRBJ1-2, is EPEVTQTPSHQVTQMGQEVILRCVPISNHLYFYWYRQILGQKVEFLVSFYNNEISEKSEIFDDQFSVERPDGSNFTLKIRSTKLEDSAMYFCASSETNVGGYTFGSGTRLTVV.

The rearrangement joins TRBV6-1 to TRBJ1-2; D ambiguous. Germline-derived CDR1 and CDR2 are MNHNS and SASEGT. Trimming took off 3 bases at V and 4 bases at J, with 15 bases between the two ends. The CDR3 is 15 residues long. The DNA of the CDR3 is TGTGCCAGCAGTGAGATAGCTAATGGCCCCTATGGCTACACCTTC. This codes for CASSEIANGPYGYTF.

The chain employs TRBV7-2 and TRBJ2-2, with 11 bases aligning to TRBD1. The CDR3 extends over 16 amino acids. After removal of 4 bases from V and 6 bases from J, the junction contained 7 bases not matched to a gene. Germline CDR1 reads SGHTA; CDR2 reads FQGNSA. The CDR3 DNA reads as TGTGCCAGCAGCTCCTGGCCGGACAGGGGGCCCGGGGAGCTGTTTTTT. Translation gives CASSSWPDRGPGELFF.

This clone has a single count. This chain connects TRBV19 to TRBJ2-5; 11 bases agree with TRBD1. Losses at the gene ends were 10 bases for V and 5 bases for J; bases not matched to a gene: 6. Germline loops: CDR1 LNHDA, CDR2 SQIVND (reference sequence). CDR3 length: 13 amino acids. This CDR3 reads CATRDRGSETQYF. Here the CDR3 DNA reads TGTGCCACCCGGGACAGGGGGAGTGAGACCCAGTACTTC. Full variable domain (outside the CDR3, taken from reference TRBV19 and TRBJ2-5): DGGITQSPKYLFRKEGQNVTLSCEQNLNHDAMYWYRQDPGQGLRLIYYSQIVNDFQKGDIAEGYSVSREKKESFPLTVTSAQKNPTAFYLCATRDRGSETQYFGPGTRLLVL.

The chain is built from TRBV24-1 and TRBJ1-2; the D is unclear. Trimming removed 4 bases at V and 5 bases at J, with 4 bases between. This CDR3 contains 11 residues. Germline loops: CDR1 KGHDR, CDR2 SFDVKD. CDR3 protein: CATSDGYGYTF. The CDR3 DNA reads as TGTGCCACCAGTGACGGGTATGGCTACACCTTC.

V gene TRBV18 combines with J gene TRBJ2-4; D uncertain. V lost 3 bases to trimming and J lost 0 bases, with 9 bases between them. Germline CDR1 KGHSH, CDR2 LQKENI. CDR3 length equals 15 residues. The CDR3 loop is CASSPAGTAKNIQYF. In DNA, the CDR3 is TGTGCCAGCTCACCCGCCGGCACAGCCAAAAACATTCAGTACTTC.

The chain has TRBV9 and TRBJ2-6; TRBD2 might be the D (5 bases). V was shortened by 2 bases and J by 3 bases, with 9 bases between the two germline ends. The CDR3 loop spans 15 amino acids. The germline V gene has CDR1 SGDLS and CDR2 YYNGEE. The CDR3 protein is CASSVEGGGANVLTF. DNA of the CDR3: TGTGCCAGCAGCGTGGAAGGAGGTGGGGCCAACGTCCTGACTTTC. The full variable domain, its missing parts supplied by reference TRBV9 and TRBJ2-6, is DSGVTQTPKHLITATGQRVTLRCSPRSGDLSVYWYQQSLDQGLQFLIQYYNGEERAKGNILERFSAQQFPDLHSELNLSSLELGDSALYFCASSVEGGGANVLTFGAGSRLTVL.